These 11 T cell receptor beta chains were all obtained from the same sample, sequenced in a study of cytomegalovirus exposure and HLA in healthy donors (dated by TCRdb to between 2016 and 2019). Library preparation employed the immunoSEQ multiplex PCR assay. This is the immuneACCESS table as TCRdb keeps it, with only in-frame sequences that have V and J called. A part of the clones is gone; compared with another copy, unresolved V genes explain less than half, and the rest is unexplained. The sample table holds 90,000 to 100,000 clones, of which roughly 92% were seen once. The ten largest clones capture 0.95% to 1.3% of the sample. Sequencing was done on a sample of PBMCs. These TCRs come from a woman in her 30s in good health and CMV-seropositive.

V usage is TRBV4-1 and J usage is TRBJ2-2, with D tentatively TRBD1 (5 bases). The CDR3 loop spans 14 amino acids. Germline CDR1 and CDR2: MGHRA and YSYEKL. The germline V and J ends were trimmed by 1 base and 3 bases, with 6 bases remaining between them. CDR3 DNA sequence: TGCGCCAGCAGCCAAGGACAGTACACCGGGGAGCTGTTTTTT. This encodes CASSQGQYTGELFF.

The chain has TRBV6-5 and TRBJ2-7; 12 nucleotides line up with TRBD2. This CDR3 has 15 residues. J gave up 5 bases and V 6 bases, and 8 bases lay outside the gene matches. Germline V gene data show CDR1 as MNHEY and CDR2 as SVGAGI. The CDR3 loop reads CASSPRLAGDHEQYF. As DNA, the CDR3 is TGTGCCAGCAGCCCTAGACTAGCGGGAGACCACGAGCAGTACTTC.

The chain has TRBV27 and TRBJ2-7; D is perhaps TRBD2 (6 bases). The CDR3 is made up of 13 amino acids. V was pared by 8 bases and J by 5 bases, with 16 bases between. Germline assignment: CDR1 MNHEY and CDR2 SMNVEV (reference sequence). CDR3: CASGYGSGNEQYF. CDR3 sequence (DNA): TGTGCCAGCGGCTACGGGAGTGGGAACGAGCAGTACTTC.

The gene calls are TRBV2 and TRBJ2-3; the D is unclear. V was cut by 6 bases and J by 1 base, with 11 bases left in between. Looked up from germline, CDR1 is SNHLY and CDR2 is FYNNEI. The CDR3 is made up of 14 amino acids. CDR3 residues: CASRNREGTDTQYF. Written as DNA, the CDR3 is TGTGCCAGCAGAAACCGAGAGGGCACAGATACGCAGTATTTT.

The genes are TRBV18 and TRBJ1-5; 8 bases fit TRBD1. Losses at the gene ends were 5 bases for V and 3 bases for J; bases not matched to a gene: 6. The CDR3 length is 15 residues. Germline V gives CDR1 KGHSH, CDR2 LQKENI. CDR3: CASSSQGVSNQPQHF. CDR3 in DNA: TGTGCCAGCTCATCACAGGGGGTTTCCAATCAGCCCCAGCATTTT.

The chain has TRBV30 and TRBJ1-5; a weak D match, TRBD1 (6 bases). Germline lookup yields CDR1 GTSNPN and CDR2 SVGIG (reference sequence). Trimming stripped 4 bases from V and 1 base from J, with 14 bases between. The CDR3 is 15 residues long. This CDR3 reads CAWTPGDTSNQPQHF. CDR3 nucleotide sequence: TGTGCCTGGACCCCAGGGGATACGAGCAATCAGCCCCAGCATTTT.

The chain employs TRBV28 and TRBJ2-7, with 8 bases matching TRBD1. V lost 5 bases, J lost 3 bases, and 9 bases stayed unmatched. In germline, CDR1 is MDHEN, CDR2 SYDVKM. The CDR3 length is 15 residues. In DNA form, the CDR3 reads TGTGCCAGCAGTCCCCCGACAGGGGTTTTCTACGAGCAGTACTTC. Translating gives CASSPPTGVFYEQYF.

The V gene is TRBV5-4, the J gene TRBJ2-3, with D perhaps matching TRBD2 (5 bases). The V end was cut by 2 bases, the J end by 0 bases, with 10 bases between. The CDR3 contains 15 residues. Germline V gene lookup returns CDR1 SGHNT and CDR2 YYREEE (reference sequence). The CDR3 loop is CASSFGRASTDTQYF. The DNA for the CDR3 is TGTGCCAGCAGCTTCGGGCGGGCCAGCACAGATACGCAGTATTTT.

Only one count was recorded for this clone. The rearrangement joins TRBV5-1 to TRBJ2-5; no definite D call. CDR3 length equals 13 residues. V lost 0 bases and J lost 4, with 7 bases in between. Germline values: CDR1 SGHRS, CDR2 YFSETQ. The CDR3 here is CASSLVWAETQYF. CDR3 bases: TGCGCCAGCAGCTTGGTTTGGGCAGAGACCCAGTACTTC.

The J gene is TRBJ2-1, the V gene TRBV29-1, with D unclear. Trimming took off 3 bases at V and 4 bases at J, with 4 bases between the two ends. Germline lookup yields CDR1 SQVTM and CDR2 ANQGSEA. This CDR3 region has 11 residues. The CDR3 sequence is CSVDRYNEQFF. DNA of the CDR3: TGCAGCGTTGACAGATACAATGAGCAGTTCTTC.

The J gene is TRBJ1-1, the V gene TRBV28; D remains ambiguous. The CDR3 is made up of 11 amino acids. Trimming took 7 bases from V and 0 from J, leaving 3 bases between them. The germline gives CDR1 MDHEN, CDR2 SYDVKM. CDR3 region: CASTVNTEAFF. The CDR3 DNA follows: TGTGCCAGCACCGTGAACACTGAAGCTTTCTTT.